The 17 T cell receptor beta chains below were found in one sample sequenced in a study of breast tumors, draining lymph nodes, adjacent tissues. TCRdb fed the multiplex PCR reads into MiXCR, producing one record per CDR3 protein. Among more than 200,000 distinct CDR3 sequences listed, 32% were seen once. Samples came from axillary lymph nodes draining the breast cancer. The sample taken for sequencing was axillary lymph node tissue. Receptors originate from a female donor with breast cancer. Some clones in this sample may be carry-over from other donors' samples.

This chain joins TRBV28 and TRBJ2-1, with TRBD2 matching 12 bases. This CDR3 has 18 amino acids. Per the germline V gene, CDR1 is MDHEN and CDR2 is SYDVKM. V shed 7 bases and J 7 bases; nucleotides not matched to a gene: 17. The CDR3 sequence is CASTSSGLAGGGGNEQFF. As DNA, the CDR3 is TGTGCCAGCACCTCATCGGGTCTAGCGGGAGGGGGAGGGAATGAGCAGTTCTTC. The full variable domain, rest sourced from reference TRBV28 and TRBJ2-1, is DVKVTQSSRYLVKRTGEKVFLECVQDMDHENMFWYRQDPGLGLRLIYFSYDVKMKEKGDIPEGYSVSREKKERFSLILESASTNQTSMYLCASTSSGLAGGGGNEQFFGPGTRLTVL.

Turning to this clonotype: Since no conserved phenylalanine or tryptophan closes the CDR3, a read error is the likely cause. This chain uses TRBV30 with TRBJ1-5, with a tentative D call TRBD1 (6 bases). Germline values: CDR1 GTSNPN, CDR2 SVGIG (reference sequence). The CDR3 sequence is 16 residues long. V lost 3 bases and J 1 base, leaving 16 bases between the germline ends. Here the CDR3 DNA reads TGTGCCTGGAGCATAGGGGGGGCTCTAAGCAATCAGCCCCAGCATTTG. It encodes CAWSIGGALSNQPQHL.

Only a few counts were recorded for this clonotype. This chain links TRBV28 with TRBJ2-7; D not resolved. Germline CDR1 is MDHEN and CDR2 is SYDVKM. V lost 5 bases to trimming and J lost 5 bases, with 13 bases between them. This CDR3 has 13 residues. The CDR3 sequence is CASSGPGDHEQYF. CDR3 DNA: TGTGCCAGCAGTGGGCCCGGCGACCACGAGCAGTACTTC.

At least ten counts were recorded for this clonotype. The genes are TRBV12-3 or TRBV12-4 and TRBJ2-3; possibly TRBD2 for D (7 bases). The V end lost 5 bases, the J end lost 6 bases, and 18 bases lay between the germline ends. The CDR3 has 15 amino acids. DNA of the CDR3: TGTGCCAGCAGTGACCTTGGGGGGGCGGTGGATACGCAGTATTTT. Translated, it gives CASSDLGGAVDTQYF.

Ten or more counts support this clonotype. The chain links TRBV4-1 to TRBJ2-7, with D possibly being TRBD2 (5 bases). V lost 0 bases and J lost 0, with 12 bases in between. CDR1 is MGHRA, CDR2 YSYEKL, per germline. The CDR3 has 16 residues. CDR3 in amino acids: CASSQDPGVRSYEQYF. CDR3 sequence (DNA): TGCGCCAGCAGCCAAGATCCCGGGGTCCGCTCCTACGAGCAGTACTTC.

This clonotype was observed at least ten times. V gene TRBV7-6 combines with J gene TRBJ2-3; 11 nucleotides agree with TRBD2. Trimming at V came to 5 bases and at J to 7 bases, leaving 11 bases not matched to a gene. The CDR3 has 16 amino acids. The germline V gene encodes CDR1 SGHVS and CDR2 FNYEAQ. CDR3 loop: CASSPGLAGLANTQYF. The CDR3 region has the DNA TGTGCCAGCAGCCCCGGACTAGCGGGTCTCGCGAATACGCAGTATTTT. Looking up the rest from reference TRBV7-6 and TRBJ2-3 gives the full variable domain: GAGVSQSPRYKVTKRGQDVALRCDPISGHVSLYWYRQALGQGPEFLTYFNYEAQQDKSGLPNDRFSAERPEGSISTLTIQRTEQRDSAMYRCASSPGLAGLANTQYFGPGTRLTVL.

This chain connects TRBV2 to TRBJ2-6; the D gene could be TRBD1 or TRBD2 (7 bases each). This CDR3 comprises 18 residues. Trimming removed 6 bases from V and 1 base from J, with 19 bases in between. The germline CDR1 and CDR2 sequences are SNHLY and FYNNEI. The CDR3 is CASRWEGALSSGANVLTF. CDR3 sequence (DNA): TGTGCCAGCAGGTGGGAGGGGGCTCTGTCTTCTGGGGCCAACGTCCTGACTTTC.

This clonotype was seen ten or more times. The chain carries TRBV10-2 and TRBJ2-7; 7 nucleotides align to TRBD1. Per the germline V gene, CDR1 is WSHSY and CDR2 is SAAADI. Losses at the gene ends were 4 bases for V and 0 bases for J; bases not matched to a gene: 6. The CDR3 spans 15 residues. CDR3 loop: CASSVDRFSSYEQYF. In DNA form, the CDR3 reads TGCGCCAGCAGTGTGGACAGGTTTAGCTCCTACGAGCAGTACTTC.

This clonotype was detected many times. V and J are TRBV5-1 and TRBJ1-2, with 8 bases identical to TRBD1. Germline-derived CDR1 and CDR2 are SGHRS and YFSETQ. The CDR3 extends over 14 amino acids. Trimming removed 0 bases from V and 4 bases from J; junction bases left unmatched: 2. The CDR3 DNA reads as TGCGCCAGCAGCTTGGCGGGGACAGGCTATGGCTACACCTTC. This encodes CASSLAGTGYGYTF.

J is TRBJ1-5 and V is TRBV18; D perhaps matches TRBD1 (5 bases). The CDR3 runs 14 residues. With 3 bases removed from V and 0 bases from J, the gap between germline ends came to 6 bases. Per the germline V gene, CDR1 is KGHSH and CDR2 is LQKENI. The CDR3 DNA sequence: TGTGCCAGCTCACCGACAGCTAGCAATCAGCCCCAGCATTTT. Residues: CASSPTASNQPQHF.

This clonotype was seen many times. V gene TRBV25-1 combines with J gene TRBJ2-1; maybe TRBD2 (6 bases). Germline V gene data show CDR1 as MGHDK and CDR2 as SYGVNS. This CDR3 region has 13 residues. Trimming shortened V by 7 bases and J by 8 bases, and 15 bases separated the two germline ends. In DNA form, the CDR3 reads TGTGCCAGCACCGGGACTGGACCTCATGAGCAGTTCTTC. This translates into CASTGTGPHEQFF.

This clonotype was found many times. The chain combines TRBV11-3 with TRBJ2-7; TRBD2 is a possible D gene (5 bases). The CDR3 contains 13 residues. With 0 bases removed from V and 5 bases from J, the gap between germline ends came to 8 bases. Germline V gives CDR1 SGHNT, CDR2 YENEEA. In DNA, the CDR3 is TGTGCCAGCAGCTTAGAGAGGGTAAACGAGCAGTACTTC. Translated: CASSLERVNEQYF.

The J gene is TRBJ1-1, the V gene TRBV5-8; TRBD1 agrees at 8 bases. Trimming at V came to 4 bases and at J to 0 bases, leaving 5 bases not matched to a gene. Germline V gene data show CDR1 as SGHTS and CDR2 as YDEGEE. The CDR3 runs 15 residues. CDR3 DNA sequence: TGTGCCAGCAGCACCCGACAGGGGATGAACACTGAAGCTTTCTTT. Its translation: CASSTRQGMNTEAFF.

CDR3 sequence: CASSPITEAFF. CDR3 DNA sequence: TGTGCCAGCAGCCCTATCACTGAAGCTTTCTTT. The V and J genes are TRBV6-5 and TRBJ1-1; D call uncertain. Trimming left V 6 bases short and J 4 bases short, with 6 bases between. CDR1 and CDR2 (germline): MNHEY, SVGAGI. The CDR3 consists of 11 residues.

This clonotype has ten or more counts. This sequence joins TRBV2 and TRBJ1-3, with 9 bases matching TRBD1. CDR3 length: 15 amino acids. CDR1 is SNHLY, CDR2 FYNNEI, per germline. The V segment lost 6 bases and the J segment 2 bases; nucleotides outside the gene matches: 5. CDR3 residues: CASRGTGWTGNTIYF. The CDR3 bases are TGTGCCAGCAGGGGGACAGGGTGGACTGGAAACACCATATATTTT.

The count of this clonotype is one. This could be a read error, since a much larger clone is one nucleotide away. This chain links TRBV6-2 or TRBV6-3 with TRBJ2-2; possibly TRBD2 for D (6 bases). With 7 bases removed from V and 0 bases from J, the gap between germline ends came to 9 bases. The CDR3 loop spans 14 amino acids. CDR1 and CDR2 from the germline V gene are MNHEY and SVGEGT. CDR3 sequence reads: CASKLAPNTGELFF. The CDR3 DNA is TGTGCCAGCAAGCTAGCGCCGAACACCGGGGAGCTGTTTTTT.

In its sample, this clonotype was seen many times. The CDR3 sequence: CSAEGRTTSTDTQYF. The DNA for the CDR3 is TGCAGTGCGGAGGGCAGGACTACTAGCACAGATACGCAGTATTTT. The chain employs TRBV20-1 and TRBJ2-3; tentative D call: TRBD2 (6 bases). The V gene lost 6 bases and the J gene lost 0 bases, with 16 bases spanning the gap. CDR3 length: 15 residues. Germline loops: CDR1 DFQATT, CDR2 SNEGSKA (reference sequence).